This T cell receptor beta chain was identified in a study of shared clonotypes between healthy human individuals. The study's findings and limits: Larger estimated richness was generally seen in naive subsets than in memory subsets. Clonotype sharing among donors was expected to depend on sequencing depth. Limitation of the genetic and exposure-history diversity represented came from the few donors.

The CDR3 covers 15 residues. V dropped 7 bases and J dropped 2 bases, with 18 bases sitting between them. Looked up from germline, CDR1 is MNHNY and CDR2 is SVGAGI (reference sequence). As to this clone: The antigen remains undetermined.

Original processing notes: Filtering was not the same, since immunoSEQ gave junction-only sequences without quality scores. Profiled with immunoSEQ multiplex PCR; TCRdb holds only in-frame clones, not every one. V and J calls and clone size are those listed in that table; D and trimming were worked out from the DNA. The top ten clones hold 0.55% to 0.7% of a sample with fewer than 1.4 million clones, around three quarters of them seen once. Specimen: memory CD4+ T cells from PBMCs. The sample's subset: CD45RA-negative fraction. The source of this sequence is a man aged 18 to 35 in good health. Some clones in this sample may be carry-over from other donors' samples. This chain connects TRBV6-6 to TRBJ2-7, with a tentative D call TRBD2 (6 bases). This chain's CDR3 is CASTGSNGGPYEQYF. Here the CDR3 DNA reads TGTGCCAGCACAGGGTCCAATGGAGGGCCCTACGAGCAGTACTTC.